The clone carrying this T cell receptor (beta chain) was observed a handful of times. No antigen is known for it. The V gene's germline CDR1 is SGHRS and CDR2 YFSETQ. This CDR3 has 16 amino acids. V shed 0 bases and J 4 bases; nucleotides not matched to a gene: 10. The donors were part of the validation cohort, which consisted of more than 90 subjects and was separate from the first cohort of 666 subjects. This sample was taken from a study of cytomegalovirus exposure and HLA in healthy donors. Study findings and constraints: There were fewer than 200 TCR beta chains listed as cytomegalovirus-associated.

TCRdb keeps only in-frame clones here, not all; method: immunoSEQ multiplex PCR. This table holds about 260,000 clones, 90% found once. The sequence was obtained from a woman under 40 in good health and CMV-seronegative. Sequenced sample: PBMCs. The rearrangement joins TRBV5-1 to TRBJ2-7; 7 bases are a match to TRBD2. The CDR3 sequence is CASSLAAGESGYEQYF. The CDR3 nucleotides read TGCGCCAGCAGCTTGGCCGCGGGGGAGTCGGGGTACGAGCAGTACTTC.